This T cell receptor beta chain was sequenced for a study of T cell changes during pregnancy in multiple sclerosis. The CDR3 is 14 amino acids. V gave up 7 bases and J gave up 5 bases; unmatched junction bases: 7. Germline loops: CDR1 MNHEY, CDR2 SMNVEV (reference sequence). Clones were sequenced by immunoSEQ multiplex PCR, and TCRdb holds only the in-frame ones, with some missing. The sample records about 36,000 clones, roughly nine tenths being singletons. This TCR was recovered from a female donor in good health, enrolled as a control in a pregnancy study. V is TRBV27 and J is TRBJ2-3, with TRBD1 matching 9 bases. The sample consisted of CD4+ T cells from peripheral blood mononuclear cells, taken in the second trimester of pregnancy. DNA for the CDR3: TGTGCCAGCAAGTCCGGGACAGGGAAAGATACGCAGTATTTT. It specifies CASKSGTGKDTQYF.